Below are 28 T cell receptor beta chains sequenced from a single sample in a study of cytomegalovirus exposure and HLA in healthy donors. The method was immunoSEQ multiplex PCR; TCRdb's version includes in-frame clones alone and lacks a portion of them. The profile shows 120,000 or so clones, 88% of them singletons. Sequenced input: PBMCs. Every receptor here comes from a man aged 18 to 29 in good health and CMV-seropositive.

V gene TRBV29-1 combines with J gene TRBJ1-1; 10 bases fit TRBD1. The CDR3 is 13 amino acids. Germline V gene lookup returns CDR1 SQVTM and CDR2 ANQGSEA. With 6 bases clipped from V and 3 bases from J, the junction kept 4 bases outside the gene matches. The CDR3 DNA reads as TGCAGCGTGGGGGACAGGGGTTACACTGAAGCTTTCTTT. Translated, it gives CSVGDRGYTEAFF.

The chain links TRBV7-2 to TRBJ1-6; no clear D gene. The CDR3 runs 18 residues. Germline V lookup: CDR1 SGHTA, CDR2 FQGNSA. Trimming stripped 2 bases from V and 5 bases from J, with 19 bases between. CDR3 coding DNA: TGTGCCAGCAGCTTAAGAGATACTTCGACACACCATAATTCACCCCTCCACTTT. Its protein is CASSLRDTSTHHNSPLHF.

The CDR3 nucleotides read TGTGCCACCAGCAGTGGGGGACAGGGCTACGAGCAGTACTTC. The encoded protein is CATSSGGQGYEQYF. The chain employs TRBV15 and TRBJ2-7; 9 nucleotides agree with TRBD1. The V gene end was trimmed by 3 bases and the J gene end by 3 bases; junction bases not matched to a gene: 3. Germline CDR1 is LNHNV and CDR2 is YYDKDF (reference sequence). The CDR3 is 14 amino acids.

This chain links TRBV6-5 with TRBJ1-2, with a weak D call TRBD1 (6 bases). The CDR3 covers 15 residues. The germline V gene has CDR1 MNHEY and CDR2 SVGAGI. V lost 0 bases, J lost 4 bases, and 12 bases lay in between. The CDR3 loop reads CASSYSKGGSYGYTF. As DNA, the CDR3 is TGTGCCAGCAGTTACTCGAAAGGGGGAAGCTATGGCTACACCTTC.

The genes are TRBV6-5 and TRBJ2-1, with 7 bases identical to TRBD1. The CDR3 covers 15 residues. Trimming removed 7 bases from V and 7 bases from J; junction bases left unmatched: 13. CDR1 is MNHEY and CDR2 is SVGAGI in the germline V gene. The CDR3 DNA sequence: TGTGCCAGCAACTCCCTCGGGACAGTGTCTAATGAGCAGTTCTTC. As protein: CASNSLGTVSNEQFF.

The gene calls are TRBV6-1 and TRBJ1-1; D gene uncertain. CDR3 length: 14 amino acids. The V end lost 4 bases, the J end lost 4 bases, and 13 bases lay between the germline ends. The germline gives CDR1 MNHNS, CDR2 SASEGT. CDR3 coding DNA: TGTGCCAGCAGTGTTAATGAGGCGGGCACTGAAGCTTTCTTT. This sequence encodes CASSVNEAGTEAFF.

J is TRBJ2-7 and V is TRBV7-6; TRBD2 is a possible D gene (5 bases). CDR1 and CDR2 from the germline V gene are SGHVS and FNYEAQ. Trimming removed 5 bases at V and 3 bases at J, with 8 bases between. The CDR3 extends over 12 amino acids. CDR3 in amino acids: CASSETSYEQYF. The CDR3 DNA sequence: TGTGCCAGCAGCGAAACTAGCTACGAGCAGTACTTC.

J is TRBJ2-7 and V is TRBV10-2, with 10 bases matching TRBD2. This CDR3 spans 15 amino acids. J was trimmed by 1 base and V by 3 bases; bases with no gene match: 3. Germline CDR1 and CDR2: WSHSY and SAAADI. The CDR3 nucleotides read TGCGCCAGCAGTGACGGTAGCGGGGGGTCCTACGAGCAGTACTTC. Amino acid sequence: CASSDGSGGSYEQYF.

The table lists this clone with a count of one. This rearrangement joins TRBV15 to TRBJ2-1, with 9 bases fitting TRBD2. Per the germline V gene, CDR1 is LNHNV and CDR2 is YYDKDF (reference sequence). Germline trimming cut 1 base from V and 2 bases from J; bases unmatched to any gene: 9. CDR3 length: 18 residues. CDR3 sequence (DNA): TGTGCCACCAGCAGAGCAGGAGAGAGCGGGGGGACCTACAATGAGCAGTTCTTC. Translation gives CATSRAGESGGTYNEQFF.

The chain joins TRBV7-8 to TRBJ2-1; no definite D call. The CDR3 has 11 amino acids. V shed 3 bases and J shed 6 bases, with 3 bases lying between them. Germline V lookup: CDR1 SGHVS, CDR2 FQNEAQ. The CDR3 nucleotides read TGTGCCAGCAGCTTCGTCAATGAGCAGTTCTTC. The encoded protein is CASSFVNEQFF.

CDR3: CASSLTSTTNVLTF. In DNA, the CDR3 is TGTGCCAGCAGCTTAACATCCACAACCAACGTCCTGACTTTC. The rearrangement links TRBV7-2 to TRBJ2-6; no definite D call. CDR3 length: 14 amino acids. Trimming removed 2 bases at V and 8 bases at J, with 10 bases between. CDR1 SGHTA and CDR2 FQGNSA come from the germline V gene. Using reference TRBV7-2 and TRBJ2-6 for the parts outside the CDR3, the full variable domain is GAGVSQSPSNKVTEKGKDVELRCDPISGHTALYWYRQSLGQGLEFLIYFQGNSAPDKSGLPSDRFSAERTGGSVSTLTIQRTQQEDSAVYLCASSLTSTTNVLTFGAGSRLTVL.

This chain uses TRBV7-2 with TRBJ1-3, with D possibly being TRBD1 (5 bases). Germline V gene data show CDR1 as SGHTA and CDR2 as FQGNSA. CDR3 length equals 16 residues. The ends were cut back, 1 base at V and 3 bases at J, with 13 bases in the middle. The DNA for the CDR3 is TGTGCCAGCAGCTTAGAGTCAGGGTTCAATGGAAACACCATATATTTT. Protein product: CASSLESGFNGNTIYF. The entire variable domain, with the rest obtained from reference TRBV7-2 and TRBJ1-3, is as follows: GAGVSQSPSNKVTEKGKDVELRCDPISGHTALYWYRQSLGQGLEFLIYFQGNSAPDKSGLPSDRFSAERTGGSVSTLTIQRTQQEDSAVYLCASSLESGFNGNTIYFGEGSWLTVV.

This CDR3 reads CSARFGNEQFF. The CDR3 region has the DNA TGCAGTGCTAGATTCGGGAATGAGCAGTTCTTC. This sequence joins TRBV20-1 and TRBJ2-1; D gene ambiguous. The CDR3 has 11 residues. V was trimmed by 2 bases and J by 7 bases, leaving 6 bases between them. CDR1 is DFQATT, CDR2 SNEGSKA, per germline (reference sequence).

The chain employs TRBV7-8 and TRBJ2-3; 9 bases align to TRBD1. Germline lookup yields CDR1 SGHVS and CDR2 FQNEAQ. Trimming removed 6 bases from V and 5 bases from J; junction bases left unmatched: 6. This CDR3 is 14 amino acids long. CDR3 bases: TGTGCCAGCAGTCTACAGGGGGCGAGAGATACGCAGTATTTT. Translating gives CASSLQGARDTQYF. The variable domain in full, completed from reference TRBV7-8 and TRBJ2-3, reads GAGVSQSPRYKVAKRGQDVALRCDPISGHVSLFWYQQALGQGPEFLTYFQNEAQLDKSGLPSDRFFAERPEGSVSTLKIQRTQQEDSAVYLCASSLQGARDTQYFGPGTRLTVL.

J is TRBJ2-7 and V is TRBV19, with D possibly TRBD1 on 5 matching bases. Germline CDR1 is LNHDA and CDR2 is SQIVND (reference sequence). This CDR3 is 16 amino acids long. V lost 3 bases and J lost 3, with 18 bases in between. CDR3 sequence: CASSIGLGQDHYEQYF. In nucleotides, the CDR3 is TGTGCCAGTAGTATCGGGTTGGGGCAGGACCACTACGAGCAGTACTTC.

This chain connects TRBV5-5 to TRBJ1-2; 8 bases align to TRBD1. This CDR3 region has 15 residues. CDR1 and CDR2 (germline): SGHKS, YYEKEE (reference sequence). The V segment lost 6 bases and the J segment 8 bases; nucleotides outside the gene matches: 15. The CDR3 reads CASTLGGRGPGGYTF. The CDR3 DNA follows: TGTGCCAGCACCCTCGGGGGCAGGGGGCCTGGCGGCTACACCTTC. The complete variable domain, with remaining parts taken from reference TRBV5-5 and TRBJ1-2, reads DAGVTQSPTHLIKTRGQQVTLRCSPISGHKSVSWYQQVLGQGPQFIFQYYEKEERGRGNFPDRFSARQFPNYSSELNVNALLLGDSALYLCASTLGGRGPGGYTFGSGTRLTVV.

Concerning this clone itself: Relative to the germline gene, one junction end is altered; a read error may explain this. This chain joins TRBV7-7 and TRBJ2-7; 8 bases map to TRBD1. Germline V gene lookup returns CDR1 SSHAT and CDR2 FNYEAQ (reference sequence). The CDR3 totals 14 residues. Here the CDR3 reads CASSFSPGGHEQYF. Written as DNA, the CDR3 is TGTGCTAGCAGCTTTAGCCCAGGGGGCCACGAGCAGTACTTC.

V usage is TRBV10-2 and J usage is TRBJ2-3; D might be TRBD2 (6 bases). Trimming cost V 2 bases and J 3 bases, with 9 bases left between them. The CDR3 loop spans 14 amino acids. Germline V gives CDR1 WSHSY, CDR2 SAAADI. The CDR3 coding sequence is TGCGCCAGCAGTGAGGGAGGGAGGACAGATACGCAGTATTTT. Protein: CASSEGGRTDTQYF.

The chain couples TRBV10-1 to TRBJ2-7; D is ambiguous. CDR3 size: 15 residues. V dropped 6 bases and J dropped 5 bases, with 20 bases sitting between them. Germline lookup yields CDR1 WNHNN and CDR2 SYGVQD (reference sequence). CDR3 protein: CASSDRVKVRDEQYF. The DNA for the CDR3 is TGCGCCAGCAGCGACCGGGTCAAAGTCCGCGACGAGCAGTACTTC.

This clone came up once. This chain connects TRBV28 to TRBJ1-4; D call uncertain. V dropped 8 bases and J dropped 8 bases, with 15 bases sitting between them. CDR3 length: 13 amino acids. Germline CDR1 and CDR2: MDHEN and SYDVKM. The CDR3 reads CASGEGGSEKLFF. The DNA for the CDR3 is TGTGCCAGCGGGGAAGGAGGGTCCGAAAAACTGTTTTTT.

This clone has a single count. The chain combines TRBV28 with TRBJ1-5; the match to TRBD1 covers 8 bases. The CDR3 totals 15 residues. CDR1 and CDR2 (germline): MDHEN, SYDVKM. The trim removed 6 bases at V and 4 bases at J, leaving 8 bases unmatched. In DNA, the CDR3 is TGTGCCAGCAGCCTACCCCAGGGGGCGAATCAGCCCCAGCATTTT. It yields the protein CASSLPQGANQPQHF. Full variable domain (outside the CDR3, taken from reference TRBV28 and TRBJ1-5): DVKVTQSSRYLVKRTGEKVFLECVQDMDHENMFWYRQDPGLGLRLIYFSYDVKMKEKGDIPEGYSVSREKKERFSLILESASTNQTSMYLCASSLPQGANQPQHFGDGTRLSIL.

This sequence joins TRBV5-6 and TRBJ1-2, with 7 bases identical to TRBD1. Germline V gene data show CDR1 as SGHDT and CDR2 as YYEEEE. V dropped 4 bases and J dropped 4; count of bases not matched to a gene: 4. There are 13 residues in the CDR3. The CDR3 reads CASSLRDSYGYTF. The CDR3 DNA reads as TGTGCCAGCAGCCTAAGGGACAGCTATGGCTACACCTTC. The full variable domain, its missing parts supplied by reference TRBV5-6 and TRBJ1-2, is DAGVTQSPTHLIKTRGQQVTLRCSPKSGHDTVSWYQQALGQGPQFIFQYYEEEERQRGNFPDRFSGHQFPNYSSELNVNALLLGDSALYLCASSLRDSYGYTFGSGTRLTVV.

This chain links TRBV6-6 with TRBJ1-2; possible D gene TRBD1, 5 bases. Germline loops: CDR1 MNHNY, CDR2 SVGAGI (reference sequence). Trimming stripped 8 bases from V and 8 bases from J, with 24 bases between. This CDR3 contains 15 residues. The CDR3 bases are TGTGCCAGCGTTACCACCGACGGTACCGGGGGGGGCTACACCTTC. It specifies CASVTTDGTGGGYTF.

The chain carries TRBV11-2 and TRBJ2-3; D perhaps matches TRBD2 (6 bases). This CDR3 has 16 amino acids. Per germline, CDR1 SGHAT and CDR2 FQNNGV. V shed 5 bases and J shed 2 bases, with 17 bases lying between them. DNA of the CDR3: TGTGCCAGCAGCCCCGGGACTGACCCTTCCACAGATACGCAGTATTTT. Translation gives CASSPGTDPSTDTQYF.

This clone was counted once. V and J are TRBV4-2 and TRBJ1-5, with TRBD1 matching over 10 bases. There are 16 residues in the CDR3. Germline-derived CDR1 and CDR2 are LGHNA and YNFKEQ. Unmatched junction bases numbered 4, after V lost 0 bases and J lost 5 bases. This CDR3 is CASSQERGQGYQPQHF. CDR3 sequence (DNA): TGTGCCAGCAGCCAAGAGAGGGGACAGGGGTATCAGCCCCAGCATTTT.

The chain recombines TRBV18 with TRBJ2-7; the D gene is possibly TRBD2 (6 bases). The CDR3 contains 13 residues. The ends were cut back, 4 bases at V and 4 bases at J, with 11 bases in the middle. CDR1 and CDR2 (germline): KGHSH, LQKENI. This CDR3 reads CASSLPGGYEQYF. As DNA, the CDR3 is TGTGCCAGCTCACTTCCCGGGGGTTACGAGCAGTACTTC.

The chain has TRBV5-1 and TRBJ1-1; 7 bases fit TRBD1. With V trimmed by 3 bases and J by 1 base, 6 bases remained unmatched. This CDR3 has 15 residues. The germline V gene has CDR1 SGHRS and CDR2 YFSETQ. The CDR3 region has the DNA TGCGCCAGCAGCTCTCCGACAGGGACGAACACTGAAGCTTTCTTT. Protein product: CASSSPTGTNTEAFF.

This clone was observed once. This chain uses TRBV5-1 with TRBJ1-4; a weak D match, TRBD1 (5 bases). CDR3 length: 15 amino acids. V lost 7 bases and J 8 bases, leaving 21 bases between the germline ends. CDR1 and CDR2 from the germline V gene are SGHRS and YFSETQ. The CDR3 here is CASGGAGQPGEKLFF. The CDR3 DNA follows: TGCGCCAGCGGCGGGGCGGGCCAGCCGGGGGAAAAACTGTTTTTT.